The 20 T cell receptor beta chains below come from one sample, sequenced in a study of vaccination and CD4 T cells after COVID-19. Their antigen targets remain unknown. Treatment described: approximately 9-day PBMC culture with coronavirus spike peptide pools or control peptides (ViraFEST assay). Cultured CD4+ T cells had their DNA profiled by the Oncomine TCR Beta short-read assay. A single record per CDR3 protein comes from TCRdb applying MiXCR to the PCR reads. The table includes about 9,300 distinct CDR3 sequences, about 55% detected once. Material: CD4+ T cells from blood, cultured in vitro. The receptors come from a human donor who had recovered from COVID-19.

The genes are TRBV7-2 and TRBJ2-1; 7 bases are shared with TRBD2. Germline assignment: CDR1 SGHTA and CDR2 FQGNSA. The CDR3 has 15 residues. V shed 1 base, J shed 4 bases, and the junction held 4 bases outside the gene matches. CDR3: CASSLESGAYNEQFF. In nucleotides, the CDR3 is TGTGCCAGCAGCTTAGAGAGCGGGGCTTACAATGAGCAGTTCTTC. The whole variable domain, remainder taken from reference TRBV7-2 and TRBJ2-1, is GAGVSQSPSNKVTEKGKDVELRCDPISGHTALYWYRQSLGQGLEFLIYFQGNSAPDKSGLPSDRFSAERTGGSVSTLTIQRTQQEDSAVYLCASSLESGAYNEQFFGPGTRLTVL.

V is TRBV7-2 and J is TRBJ1-3; maybe TRBD1 (5 bases). CDR1 is SGHTA and CDR2 is FQGNSA in the germline V gene. The CDR3 sequence is 15 residues long. V was shortened by 5 bases and J by 0 bases, with 11 bases between the two germline ends. The CDR3 region is CASSAAGGSGNTIYF. The CDR3 DNA is TGTGCCAGCAGCGCCGCGGGGGGCTCTGGAAACACCATATATTTT.

The gene calls are TRBV2 and TRBJ2-3; 13 positions match TRBD2. The ends lost 7 bases at V and 0 bases at J; junction bases unmatched: 7. Germline assignment: CDR1 SNHLY and CDR2 FYNNEI. The CDR3 consists of 17 residues. CDR3 sequence: CASIVGLAGASTDTQYF. CDR3 nucleotide sequence: TGTGCCAGCATCGTCGGACTAGCGGGAGCTAGCACAGATACGCAGTATTTT.

This clonotype was seen once. CDR3 coding DNA: TGTGCCAGCAGCAAAGTGACGAGTTTGAACACTGAAGCTTTCTTT. Its translation: CASSKVTSLNTEAFF. The rearrangement uses TRBV21-1 and TRBJ1-1. TRBV21-1 is shown as a pseudogene. The CDR3 spans 15 residues.

By sample share, this clonotype is medium-sized (0.01 to 0.1%). The chain links TRBV7-9 to TRBJ1-6; D ambiguous. In germline, CDR1 is SEHNR, CDR2 FQNEAQ (reference sequence). The CDR3 length is 12 residues. Trimming left V 1 base short and J 9 bases short, with 4 bases between. CDR3: CASSLDISPLHF. The DNA for the CDR3 is TGTGCCAGCAGCTTAGACATTTCACCCCTCCACTTT.

V is TRBV27 and J is TRBJ2-1; 7 nucleotides align to TRBD2. CDR3 size: 15 residues. Per the germline V gene, CDR1 is MNHEY and CDR2 is SMNVEV (reference sequence). The V segment lost 8 bases and the J segment 1 base; nucleotides outside the gene matches: 8. CDR3 DNA sequence: TGTGCCAGCGAACCCCGACTAGCATCCTACAATGAGCAGTTCTTC. Translating it yields CASEPRLASYNEQFF.

This rearrangement joins TRBV7-8 to TRBJ1-5; unclear D gene. Trimming removed 7 bases at V and 4 bases at J, with 17 bases between. The CDR3 has 15 residues. Per the germline V gene, CDR1 is SGHVS and CDR2 is FQNEAQ. In nucleotides, the CDR3 is TGTGCCAGCAACCCGGACGGCATGGGGAATCAGCCCCAGCATTTT. Its translation: CASNPDGMGNQPQHF.

This rearrangement joins TRBV7-6 to TRBJ1-6; D ambiguous. Germline V gene sequence: CDR1 SGHVS, CDR2 FNYEAQ. Between the trimmed V and J ends, which lost 7 bases and 3 bases, there was a span of 16 bases. CDR3 size: 16 residues. The CDR3 protein is CASTYRVRRYNSPLHF. The CDR3 DNA sequence: TGTGCCAGCACCTACCGGGTAAGGCGCTATAATTCACCCCTCCACTTT.

This sequence joins TRBV9 and TRBJ2-3, with D possibly being TRBD1 or TRBD2 (5 bases each). The germline V gene has CDR1 SGDLS and CDR2 YYNGEE. This CDR3 is 16 amino acids long. The V gene lost 0 bases and the J gene lost 2 bases, with 13 bases spanning the gap. In DNA form, the CDR3 reads TGTGCCAGCAGCGTAGACCCGGGGACCTACACAGATACGCAGTATTTT. The encoded protein is CASSVDPGTYTDTQYF.

The rearrangement uses TRBV19 and TRBJ2-7; tentatively, D is TRBD2 (5 bases). CDR1 is LNHDA and CDR2 is SQIVND in the germline V gene (reference sequence). Trimming pared 3 bases from V and 7 bases from J, leaving 16 bases between. The CDR3 is 14 residues long. This CDR3 reads CASSMGIGVREQYF. CDR3 bases: TGTGCCAGTAGTATGGGTATCGGGGTCAGAGAGCAGTACTTC.

The chain links TRBV7-2 to TRBJ1-1; D not certain. CDR1 and CDR2 from the germline V gene are SGHTA and FQGNSA. Deletions cut 2 bases from V and 0 bases from J, with 16 bases between. The CDR3 totals 17 residues. CDR3 bases: TGTGCCAGCAGCTTAAGTTCAGCAGCTATCATGAACACTGAAGCTTTCTTT. This encodes CASSLSSAAIMNTEAFF.

This clonotype was seen once. The DNA of the CDR3 is TGTGCCAGCAGCTTAAGAGAGGGACACTACGAGCAGTACTTC. It encodes CASSLREGHYEQYF. This chain joins TRBV7-8 and TRBJ2-7, with D possibly TRBD1 on 6 matching bases. The CDR3 has 14 residues. V was shortened by 2 bases and J by 3 bases, with 11 bases between the two germline ends. The V gene's germline CDR1 is SGHVS and CDR2 FQNEAQ.

This clonotype has only a few counts. The chain joins TRBV29-1 to TRBJ2-2; the D is unclear. The CDR3 consists of 14 residues. Trimming pared 5 bases from V and 0 bases from J, leaving 10 bases between. Germline CDR1 is SQVTM and CDR2 is ANQGSEA. The CDR3 loop is CSVQRPTNTGELFF. As DNA, the CDR3 is TGCAGCGTTCAGAGACCCACGAACACCGGGGAGCTGTTTTTT.

This CDR3 reads CASSHFPGTGRLRGNQPQHF. CDR3 coding DNA: TGTGCCAGCAGTCACTTTCCCGGGACAGGGCGCCTTAGGGGCAATCAGCCCCAGCATTTT. V usage is TRBV7-2 and J usage is TRBJ1-5, with 9 bases matching TRBD1. The CDR3 is 20 residues long. Germline-derived CDR1 and CDR2 are SGHTA and FQGNSA. Trimming at V came to 6 bases and at J to 2 bases, leaving 20 bases not matched to a gene.

The V call is TRBV10-2, the J call TRBJ1-1, with D uncertain. The germline V and J ends were trimmed by 3 bases and 6 bases, with 17 bases remaining between them. The CDR3 spans 15 residues. The germline V gene encodes CDR1 WSHSY and CDR2 SAAADI. The CDR3 DNA sequence: TGCGCCAGCAGTGATCCCGGCCGTTCAATTCCTGAAGCTTTCTTT. It yields the protein CASSDPGRSIPEAFF.

This clonotype occurred a few times. The genes are TRBV5-1 and TRBJ1-5; the D is unclear. Trimming removed 4 bases at V and 3 bases at J, with 11 bases between. The CDR3 is made up of 14 amino acids. Germline V gene lookup returns CDR1 SGHRS and CDR2 YFSETQ. Here the CDR3 reads CASSPGGYNQPQHF. CDR3 nucleotide sequence: TGCGCCAGCAGCCCCGGAGGATACAATCAGCCCCAGCATTTT.

This clonotype was counted between two and nine times. V gene TRBV6-1 combines with J gene TRBJ1-6; weak D call: TRBD1 (5 bases). The CDR3 is 14 residues long. Germline CDR1 reads MNHNS; CDR2 reads SASEGT. V gave up 8 bases and J gave up 7 bases, with 15 bases separating them. This CDR3 is CASGMTAVNSPLHF. The CDR3, as DNA: TGTGCCAGCGGGATGACAGCGGTCAATTCACCCCTCCACTTT.

The V call is TRBV11-3, the J call TRBJ2-3, with 9 bases that match TRBD1. The CDR3 totals 14 residues. Germline loops: CDR1 SGHNT, CDR2 YENEEA. V trimming: 5 bases; J trimming: 6 bases; junction bases outside the gene matches: 6. The CDR3: CASSLTTGGDTQYF. CDR3 DNA: TGTGCCAGCAGCCTTACGACAGGGGGTGATACGCAGTATTTT. Filled out from reference TRBV11-3 and TRBJ2-3, the complete variable domain reads EAGVVQSPRYKIIEKKQPVAFWCNPISGHNTLYWYLQNLGQGPELLIRYENEEAVDDSQLPKDRFSAERLKGVDSTLKIQPAELGDSAVYLCASSLTTGGDTQYFGPGTRLTVL.

This clonotype was detected a few times. This rearrangement joins TRBV6-1 to TRBJ2-7, with TRBD1 identical over 7 bases. The CDR3 contains 14 residues. Trimming removed 1 base from V and 0 bases from J; junction bases left unmatched: 0. Looked up from germline, CDR1 is MNHNS and CDR2 is SASEGT. CDR3 nucleotide sequence: TGTGCCAGCAGTGAAGGGGACAGCTCCTACGAGCAGTACTTC. It codes for CASSEGDSSYEQYF.

There are a few counts of this clonotype. The V call is TRBV12-3 or TRBV12-4, the J call TRBJ1-6; TRBD1 aligns across 8 bases. With 5 bases clipped from V and 0 bases from J, the junction kept 6 bases outside the gene matches. The CDR3 is 17 amino acids. The CDR3 nucleotides read TGTGCCAGCAGTCGATGGACAGGGCGCTCCTATAATTCACCCCTCCACTTT. Translation gives CASSRWTGRSYNSPLHF.